The clone carrying this T cell receptor beta chain was recorded many times. Its specificity is not known. Germline V gene data show CDR1 as MNHNS and CDR2 as SASEGT. V was shortened by 0 bases and J by 2 bases, with 7 bases between the two germline ends. This CDR3 is 14 amino acids long. Time point given: persistent/refractory GD, antithyroid drugs over 5 years with positive TRAb. After RNA was extracted from PBMCs, the TCR library was made from it. The data are from a study of regulatory T cells in long-lasting Graves disease. Study details: To qualify as persistent, Graves' disease required over 5 years of antithyroid drugs with positive TSH receptor antibodies. Findings and caveats of the study: TCR diversity was lower in persistent Graves' patients than in newly diagnosed ones. Newly diagnosed patients shared 850 to 1,000 public clonotypes; persistent patients shared around 2,500.

The authors built TCR beta libraries using iRepertoire HTBI primers and Arm-PCR of CDR3 regions. Each CDR3 protein gets one entry after TCRdb re-called the multiplex PCR reads with MiXCR. Seen here are 300,000 to 500,000 distinct CDR3 sequences, less than 25% observed once, and the top ten hold more than 20%. The sequence derives from a female donor with Graves disease. The specimen was peripheral blood mononuclear cells (PBMCs), collected when the disease was refractory, from a patient treated with antithyroid drugs. V and J are TRBV6-1 and TRBJ2-5; D gene unclear. Written as DNA, the CDR3 is TGTGCCAGCAGTGAAGCGCCAGGTCAAGAGACCCAGTACTTC. This gives the protein CASSEAPGQETQYF.